This T cell receptor beta chain is drawn from a study of blood T cell repertoires in COVID-19. Losses at the gene ends were 5 bases for V and 3 bases for J; bases not matched to a gene: 6. Germline V gene data show CDR1 as MNHEY and CDR2 as SVGAGI. The CDR3 extends over 15 amino acids. Participants reported their clinical history, and cohort assignment relied on those reports. Produced via immunoSEQ multiplex PCR; TCRdb's table is partial and in-frame only. The data contain roughly 180,000 clones, roughly four fifths of them singletons. The sequenced sample was PBMCs or T cells enriched from blood (not recorded which). The chain links TRBV6-5 to TRBJ1-4, with 7 bases fitting TRBD1. The clonotype comes from a man aged 35 to 55 who had recovered from COVID-19. The CDR3 here is CASSPLGTANEKLFF. The CDR3 DNA reads TGTGCCAGCAGTCCCCTCGGGACAGCTAATGAAAAACTGTTTTTT.